These T cell receptor beta chains were read from a single sample in a study of naive and memory T cell subsets. TCRdb redid the calling of the UMI-ligation and nested PCR reads with MiXCR, one entry per CDR3 protein. The sample carries some 21,000 distinct CDR3 sequences, more than 9.5% recorded once. The sequencing input was central memory CD8+ T cells from blood. The origin of the receptors is a human donor in good health. Each CDR3 is given with its conserved first and last residue. D genes are given only for firm matches. Clone size is not always given. Where it is, it says once, few, many or a class for expanded clones.

CASSLRGNYNEQFF,TGTGCCAGCAGCTTACGGGGTAATTACAATGAGCAGTTCTTC,few,-,TRBV11-1,TRBJ2-1
CASSLETGGREPQHF,TGTGCCAGCAGCTTAGAAACAGGGGGCAGGGAGCCCCAGCATTTT,few,TRBD1,TRBV7-9,TRBJ1-5
CASRSPGQYNSPLHF,TGTGCCAGCAGATCGCCGGGACAGTATAATTCACCCCTCCACTTT,many,TRBD1,TRBV28,TRBJ1-6
CASSLEFGWRNNQPQHF,TGTGCCAGCAGCTTAGAGTTTGGCTGGCGGAACAATCAGCCCCAGCATTTT,many,-,TRBV7-6,TRBJ1-5
CASSQETTGSYGYTF,TGCGCCAGCAGCCAAGAAACTACGGGTAGCTATGGCTACACCTTC,-,-,TRBV4-3,TRBJ1-2
CASSLLQGGDYEQYF,TGCGCCAGCAGCTTGCTACAGGGAGGAGACTACGAGCAGTACTTC,few,-,TRBV5-1,TRBJ2-7
CATSRANWGTETGELFF,TGTGCCACCAGCAGAGCCAATTGGGGGACAGAGACCGGGGAGCTGTTTTTT,many,TRBD1,TRBV15,TRBJ2-2
CASSQLTGTSFLEQYF,TGTGCCAGCAGCCAGCTGACCGGGACTAGCTTTCTCGAGCAGTACTTC,-,TRBD2,TRBV14,TRBJ2-7
CASSPDGNQPQHF,TGTGCCAGCAGCCCCGACGGTAATCAGCCCCAGCATTTT,many,-,TRBV7-8,TRBJ1-5
CASSVANGGHNEQFF,TGTGCCAGCAGCGTAGCTAACGGGGGCCACAATGAGCAGTTCTTC,few,-,TRBV9,TRBJ2-1
CASSFSLGEGWTYEQYF,TGTGCCAGCAGCTTCTCCCTAGGGGAGGGATGGACCTACGAGCAGTACTTC,-,TRBD2,TRBV5-5,TRBJ2-7
CASSPVGELFF,TGTGCCAGCAGCCCCGTAGGGGAGCTGTTTTTT,-,-,TRBV12-3/TRBV12-4,TRBJ2-2
CASSYSTSGRDTGELFF,TGTGCCAGCAGTTACTCGACTAGCGGGAGAGACACCGGGGAGCTGTTTTTT,large,TRBD2,TRBV6-5,TRBJ2-2
CASSEYRDWAPGEQFF,TGCGCCAGCAGTGAGTACCGGGACTGGGCCCCGGGTGAGCAGTTCTTC,-,-,TRBV10-1,TRBJ2-1
CASSFREYGNTIYF,TGTGCCAGCAGTTTCAGGGAATATGGAAACACCATATATTTT,few,-,TRBV28,TRBJ1-3
CAIRTFNLAGGQETQYF,TGTGCCATCAGGACCTTCAACCTAGCGGGTGGGCAAGAGACCCAGTACTTC,few,TRBD2,TRBV10-3,TRBJ2-5
CASSYLGASDEQFF,TGTGCCAGCAGTTATCTCGGGGCGTCGGATGAGCAGTTCTTC,-,-,TRBV6-2/TRBV6-3,TRBJ2-1
CASSEGGQGNQPQHF,TGTGCCAGCAGTGAAGGGGGACAGGGGAATCAGCCCCAGCATTTT,few,TRBD1,TRBV2,TRBJ1-5
CSAWTSGSSLQETQYF,TGCAGTGCGTGGACTAGCGGGAGCTCTTTACAAGAGACCCAGTACTTC,medium-sized,TRBD2,TRBV20-1,TRBJ2-5
CASSQGHRGGTEAFF,TGTGCCAGCAGCCAGGGACATAGGGGAGGGACTGAAGCTTTCTTT,many,-,TRBV5-4,TRBJ1-1
CASSPGTSHIYEQYF,TGTGCCAGCAGCCCTGGGACTAGCCACATCTACGAGCAGTACTTC,-,TRBD2,TRBV7-8,TRBJ2-7
CASSLDSHEQYF,TGTGCCAGCAGCTTAGATAGCCACGAGCAGTACTTC,medium-sized,-,TRBV11-2,TRBJ2-7
CASSPWLGEKLFF,TGTGCCAGCAGTCCTTGGTTGGGCGAAAAACTGTTTTTT,many,-,TRBV27,TRBJ1-4
CASTNPRDNYGYTF,TGTGCCAGCACCAACCCCAGGGACAACTATGGCTACACCTTC,many,-,TRBV5-4,TRBJ1-2
CSARGIKLAQYF,TGCAGTGCTAGAGGGATCAAGCTCGCGCAGTATTTT,few,-,TRBV20-1,TRBJ2-3